Listed here are 22 T cell receptor beta chains from one sample, sequenced in a study of Graves' ophthalmopathy and Graves' hyperthyroidism. From RNA, the CDR3 regions of TCR beta chains were amplified and sequenced. RT-PCR was first run with HTBI primers, then multiplex PCR in a second round. TCRdb re-derived calls from the multiplex PCR reads in MiXCR, one entry per CDR3 protein. The data contain about 1.2 million distinct CDR3 sequences, approximately 35% of them singletons. The specimen was peripheral blood or thyroid tissue (not recorded which). These receptors all stem from an adult man with Graves' hyperthyroidism.

This clonotype was found a few times. This chain joins TRBV6-5 and TRBJ2-5; 7 bases agree with TRBD1. The germline gives CDR1 MNHEY, CDR2 SVGAGI. After removal of 6 bases from V and 5 bases from J, the junction contained 15 bases not matched to a gene. There are 16 residues in the CDR3. The DNA for the CDR3 is TGTGCCAGCAGATCGACAGGGTCCTCGGATTGGGAGACCCAGTACTTC. The encoded protein is CASRSTGSSDWETQYF.

The V gene is TRBV25-1, the J gene TRBJ1-3; 10 nucleotides agree with TRBD1. J was trimmed by 8 bases and V by 3 bases; bases with no gene match: 7. The germline CDR1 and CDR2 sequences are MGHDK and SYGVNS. The CDR3 consists of 15 residues. The CDR3 here is CASSDPRTGGDTIYF. CDR3 in DNA: TGTGCCAGCAGTGACCCGCGGACAGGGGGGGACACCATATATTTT. Looking up the rest from reference TRBV25-1 and TRBJ1-3 gives the full variable domain: EADIYQTPRYLVIGTGKKITLECSQTMGHDKMYWYQQDPGMELHLIHYSYGVNSTEKGDLSSESTVSRIRTEHFPLTLESARPSHTSQYLCASSDPRTGGDTIYFGEGSWLTVV.

This chain joins TRBV20-1 and TRBJ2-5; D uncertain. The CDR3 runs 9 residues. V lost 3 bases and J lost 10, with 6 bases in between. The germline gives CDR1 DFQATT, CDR2 SNEGSKA (reference sequence). The CDR3 bases are TGCAGTGCTAGCGACGTCCAGTACTTC. Residues: CSASDVQYF.

About this clonotype: Since no conserved phenylalanine or tryptophan closes the CDR3, a read error is the likely cause. The DNA is left out, because the CDR3 cannot be placed on it with certainty; the CDR3 is given as TCRdb lists it. V is TRBV7-9 and J is TRBJ1-4; the table's D gene call, TRBD1, was not cross checked with the DNA. CDR1 is SEHNR, CDR2 FQNEAQ, per germline (reference sequence). Both ends counted, the CDR3 spans 8 residues. CDR3 residues: CASSRTGQ.

In its sample, this clonotype was seen a few times. CDR3 residues: CASSLWTSGTSSYNEQFF. The CDR3 DNA reads TGTGCCAGCAGCTTGTGGACTAGCGGGACCAGCTCCTACAATGAGCAGTTCTTC. The V call is TRBV13, the J call TRBJ2-1; 12 bases line up with TRBD2. The junction had 6 bases not matched to a gene; V was cut back by 3 bases and J by 0 bases. The CDR3 totals 18 residues. CDR1 is PRHDT and CDR2 is FYEKMQ in the germline V gene (reference sequence). Filled out from reference TRBV13 and TRBJ2-1, the complete variable domain reads AAGVIQSPRHLIKEKRETATLKCYPIPRHDTVYWYQQGPGQDPQFLISFYEKMQSDKGSIPDRFSAQQFSDYHSELNMSSLELGDSALYFCASSLWTSGTSSYNEQFFGPGTRLTVL.

The DNA for the CDR3 is TGTGCCAGCAGCAACCCGGGACAGGGGGCCGAGCAGTACTTC. Its translation: CASSNPGQGAEQYF. The chain combines TRBV7-9 with TRBJ2-7; TRBD1 aligns across 12 bases. Germline-derived CDR1 and CDR2 are SEHNR and FQNEAQ (reference sequence). With V trimmed by 5 bases and J by 6 bases, 5 bases remained unmatched. The length of the CDR3 is 14 residues.

The rearrangement joins TRBV11-2 to TRBJ2-7; 7 bases align to TRBD2. Germline V gives CDR1 SGHAT, CDR2 FQNNGV. The CDR3 consists of 16 residues. Unmatched junction bases numbered 8, after V lost 1 base and J lost 2 bases. The CDR3 DNA follows: TGTGCCAGCAGCTTAGGGCTGGGGGGGACCCCCTACGAGCAGTACTTC. This codes for CASSLGLGGTPYEQYF.

Remarks on this clonotype: With a much larger clone just one base away, this may be a read error. The chain has TRBV9 and TRBJ2-5; D gene ambiguous. The CDR3 extends over 13 amino acids. Germline V gene data show CDR1 as SGDLS and CDR2 as YYNGEE. CDR3 region: CAGSVQARETQYF. As DNA, the CDR3 is TGTGCCGGCAGCGTCCAGGCGCGAGAGACCCAGTACTTC.

CDR3 coding DNA: TGTGCCAGCAGGCCCCGGCTTGATGAGCAGTTCTTC. Translating gives CASRPRLDEQFF. The rearrangement links TRBV25-1 to TRBJ2-1; unclear D gene. This CDR3 spans 12 amino acids. CDR1 and CDR2 (germline): MGHDK, SYGVNS. Trimming removed 6 bases from V and 8 bases from J, with 11 bases in between.

This chain connects TRBV10-2 to TRBJ1-4; weak D call: TRBD1 (5 bases). This CDR3 is built from 14 residues. V lost 8 bases and J lost 8, with 18 bases in between. Per the germline V gene, CDR1 is WSHSY and CDR2 is SAAADI. CDR3 loop: CASVRQGKGEKLFF. The CDR3 bases are TGCGCCAGCGTTCGGCAGGGTAAAGGGGAAAAACTGTTTTTT.

The V and J genes are TRBV7-9 and TRBJ1-2; possible D gene TRBD1, 6 bases. Germline V lookup: CDR1 SEHNR, CDR2 FQNEAQ (reference sequence). The CDR3 has 15 amino acids. The germline V and J ends were trimmed by 2 bases and 4 bases, with 14 bases remaining between them. CDR3 coding DNA: TGTGCCAGCAGCTTACTCCAGGACAGCCCCTATGGCTACACCTTC. Translated: CASSLLQDSPYGYTF.

As for this clonotype: Since a much larger clone is just one base distant, this may be a read error. The chain uses TRBV9 and TRBJ1-2, with D perhaps TRBD1 (5 bases). The ends were cut back, 3 bases at V and 12 bases at J, with 21 bases in the middle. This CDR3 comprises 14 residues. Germline CDR1 reads SGDLS; CDR2 reads YYNGEE. CDR3 in DNA: TGTGCCAGCAGCGCCTCGGGCAGCCGCAGGGTTCACACCTTC. Translation gives CASSASGSRRVHTF.

About this clonotype itself: A much more abundant neighbour one base away suggests this may be a read error. The CDR3 DNA follows: TGTGCCAGCAGCCGGGACAAAGGGGACTATGGCTACACCTTC. Amino acid sequence: CASSRDKGDYGYTF. The chain links TRBV7-7 to TRBJ1-2, with D possibly matching TRBD1 (6 bases). Trimming cost V 5 bases and J 3 bases, with 13 bases left between them. Germline assignment: CDR1 SSHAT and CDR2 FNYEAQ (reference sequence). This CDR3 contains 14 residues.

This chain connects TRBV5-5 to TRBJ2-7; tentatively, D is TRBD2 (6 bases). Germline V gives CDR1 SGHKS, CDR2 YYEKEE (reference sequence). CDR3 length: 15 amino acids. V was clipped by 2 bases and J by 6 bases, with 18 bases between them. In DNA form, the CDR3 reads TGTGCCAGCAGCTTTGGTGGAGGCGGGGTCGGCGAGCAGTACTTC. It is translated as CASSFGGGGVGEQYF.

The sample holds many counts of this clonotype. The genes are TRBV2 and TRBJ1-5, with a weak D call TRBD1 (5 bases). V lost 6 bases, J lost 3 bases, and 9 bases lay in between. The germline gives CDR1 SNHLY, CDR2 FYNNEI. The CDR3 sequence is 13 residues long. The CDR3: CASREDINQPQHF. The CDR3 DNA sequence: TGTGCCAGCAGAGAGGACATCAATCAGCCCCAGCATTTT. The complete variable domain, with remaining parts taken from reference TRBV2 and TRBJ1-5, reads EPEVTQTPSHQVTQMGQEVILRCVPISNHLYFYWYRQILGQKVEFLVSFYNNEISEKSEIFDDQFSVERPDGSNFTLKIRSTKLEDSAMYFCASREDINQPQHFGDGTRLSIL.

The V gene is TRBV7-2, the J gene TRBJ1-1, with D possibly matching TRBD1 (5 bases). The CDR3 has 14 amino acids. Per the germline V gene, CDR1 is SGHTA and CDR2 is FQGNSA. Trimming removed 1 base at V and 4 bases at J, with 10 bases between. The DNA for the CDR3 is TGTGCCAGCAGCTTAGGGGGACTGAGCACTGAAGCTTTCTTT. Its translation is CASSLGGLSTEAFF.

This clonotype has a handful of counts. The V gene is TRBV14, the J gene TRBJ2-7, with TRBD2 as a possible D gene (5 bases). This CDR3 has 14 residues. Looked up from germline, CDR1 is SGHDN and CDR2 is FVKESK. V gave up 5 bases and J gave up 1 base, with 12 bases separating them. The CDR3 loop is CASSTLLESYEQYF. The CDR3, as DNA: TGTGCCAGCAGCACCTTACTAGAATCCTACGAGCAGTACTTC. Full variable domain (rest looked up from reference TRBV14 and TRBJ2-7): EAGVTQFPSHSVIEKGQTVTLRCDPISGHDNLYWYRRVMGKEIKFLLHFVKESKQDESGMPNNRFLAERTGGTYSTLKVQPAELEDSGVYFCASSTLLESYEQYFGPGTRLTVT.

This chain links TRBV7-9 with TRBJ1-2; D not certain. The length of the CDR3 is 17 residues. The germline CDR1 and CDR2 sequences are SEHNR and FQNEAQ (reference sequence). V lost 0 bases to trimming and J lost 4 bases, with 18 bases between them. This CDR3 reads CASSLAQASIPSYGYTF. The CDR3 coding sequence is TGTGCCAGCAGCTTAGCCCAAGCGTCCATCCCATCCTATGGCTACACCTTC.

This clonotype was detected ten times or more. The chain recombines TRBV5-1 with TRBJ2-7; 11 bases align to TRBD1. Germline V CDR1 and CDR2: SGHRS, YFSETQ. This CDR3 has 14 amino acids. Germline trimming cut 5 bases from V and 5 bases from J; bases unmatched to any gene: 6. The CDR3 spells CASSTRDRGNEQYF. Written as DNA, the CDR3 is TGCGCCAGCAGTACACGGGACAGGGGGAACGAGCAGTACTTC.

In this sample, this clonotype turned up a few times. At one of its ends the junction is not consistent with the germline gene, which may arise from a read error. The rearrangement links TRBV10-2 to TRBJ2-7; D perhaps matches TRBD1 (5 bases). The CDR3 spans 12 residues. Germline CDR1 and CDR2: WSHSY and SAAADI. CDR3 sequence: CASSIQENEQYF. Written as DNA, the CDR3 is TGTGCCAGCAGTATACAGGAAAACGAGCAGTACTTC.

This clonotype was seen just once. This sequence joins TRBV7-9 and TRBJ1-2; D is possibly TRBD1 (5 bases). CDR1 is SEHNR, CDR2 FQNEAQ, per germline (reference sequence). With 9 bases removed from V and 0 bases from J, the gap between germline ends came to 11 bases. This CDR3 comprises 13 residues. CDR3 DNA sequence: TGTGCCAGTAACCAGGGCGCTAACTATGGCTACACCTTC. This encodes CASNQGANYGYTF.

The V gene is TRBV7-8, the J gene TRBJ1-2; perhaps TRBD1 as D (5 bases). The CDR3 contains 14 residues. CDR1 is SGHVS and CDR2 is FQNEAQ in the germline V gene. Trimming took 6 bases from V and 2 from J, leaving 13 bases between them. The CDR3 sequence: CASRSGGRNYGYTF. The CDR3 coding sequence is TGTGCCAGCAGGTCTGGGGGACGGAACTATGGCTACACCTTC.